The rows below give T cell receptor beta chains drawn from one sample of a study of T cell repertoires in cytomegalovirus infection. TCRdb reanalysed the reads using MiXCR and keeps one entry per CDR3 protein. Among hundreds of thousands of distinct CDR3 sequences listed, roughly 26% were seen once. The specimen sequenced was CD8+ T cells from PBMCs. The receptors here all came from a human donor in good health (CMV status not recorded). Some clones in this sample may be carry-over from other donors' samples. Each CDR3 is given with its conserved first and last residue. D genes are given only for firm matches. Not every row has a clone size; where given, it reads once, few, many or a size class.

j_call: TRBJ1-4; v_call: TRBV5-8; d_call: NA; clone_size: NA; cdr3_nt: TGTGCCAGCAGTTTCCGTCTGGGGATTACTAATGAAAAACTGTTTTTT; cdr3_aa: CASSFRLGITNEKLFF
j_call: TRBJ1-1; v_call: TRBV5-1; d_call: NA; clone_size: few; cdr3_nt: TGCGCCAGCAGGGAGGAAGGGTTCACTGAAGCTTTCTTT; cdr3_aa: CASREEGFTEAFF
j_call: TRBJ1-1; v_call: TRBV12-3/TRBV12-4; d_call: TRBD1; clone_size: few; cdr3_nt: TGTGCCAGCAGCCGCGGCCCGGACAGGGATGACACTGAAGCTTTCTTT; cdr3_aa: CASSRGPDRDDTEAFF
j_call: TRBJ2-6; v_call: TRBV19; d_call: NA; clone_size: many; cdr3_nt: TGTGCCAGTAGCTCCGGAGGGGGCTCTGGGGCCAACGTCCTGACTTTC; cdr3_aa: CASSSGGGSGANVLTF
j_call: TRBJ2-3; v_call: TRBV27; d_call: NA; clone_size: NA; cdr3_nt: TGTGCCAGCAGTGTGGGACTCCCACGGGGGACGCAGTATTTT; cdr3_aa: CASSVGLPRGTQYF
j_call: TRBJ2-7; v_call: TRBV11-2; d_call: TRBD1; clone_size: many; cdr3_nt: TGTGCCAGCAGTTCACCGGGACAGGCCAACTACGAGCAGTACTTC; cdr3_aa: CASSSPGQANYEQYF
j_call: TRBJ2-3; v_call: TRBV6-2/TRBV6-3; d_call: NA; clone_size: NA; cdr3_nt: TGTGCCAGCAGTGGCGTCAGGATTGGGGGTCTGGATGTCACAGATACGCAGTATTTT; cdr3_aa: CASSGVRIGGLDVTDTQYF
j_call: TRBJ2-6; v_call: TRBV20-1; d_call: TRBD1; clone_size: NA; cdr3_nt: TGCAGTGCTAGAGACCTTAACCCGGGACAGGGCTACCTCTCTGGGGCCAACGTCCTGACTTTC; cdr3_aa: CSARDLNPGQGYLSGANVLTF
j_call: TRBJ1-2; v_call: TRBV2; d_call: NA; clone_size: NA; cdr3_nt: TGTGCCAGCAGTGAAGGGTGGGCAGCTGGCTACACCTTC; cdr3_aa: CASSEGWAAGYTF
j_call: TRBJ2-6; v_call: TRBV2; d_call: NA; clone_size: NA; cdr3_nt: TGTGCCAGCAGTGGGGGTCGGGTGATCTCTGGGGCCAACGTCCTGACTTTC; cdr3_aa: CASSGGRVISGANVLTF